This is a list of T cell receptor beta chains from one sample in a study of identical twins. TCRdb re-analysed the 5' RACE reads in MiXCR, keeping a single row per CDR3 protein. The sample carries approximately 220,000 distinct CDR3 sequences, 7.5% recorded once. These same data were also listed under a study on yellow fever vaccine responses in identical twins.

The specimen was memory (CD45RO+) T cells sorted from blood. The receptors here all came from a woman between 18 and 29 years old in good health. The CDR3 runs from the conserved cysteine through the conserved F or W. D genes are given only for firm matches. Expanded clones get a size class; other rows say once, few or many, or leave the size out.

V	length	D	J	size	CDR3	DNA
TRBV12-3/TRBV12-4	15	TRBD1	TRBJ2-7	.	CASSRRDRGLGEQYF	TGTGCCAGCAGCCGCCGGGACAGGGGGCTTGGGGAGCAGTACTTC
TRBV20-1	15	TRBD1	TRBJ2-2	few	CSSYDRGRLSGELFF	TGCAGTTCCTACGACAGGGGGCGTCTGTCCGGGGAGCTGTTTTTT
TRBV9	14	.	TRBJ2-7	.	CASSAGLSSYEQYF	TGTGCCAGCAGCGCGGGACTTAGCTCCTACGAGCAGTACTTC
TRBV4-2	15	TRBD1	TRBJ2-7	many	CASSQEERGRYEQYF	TGTGCCAGCAGCCAAGAGGAAAGGGGGCGGTACGAGCAGTACTTC
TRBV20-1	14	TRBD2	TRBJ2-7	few	CSATTPSGVYEQYF	TGCAGTGCTACGACCCCTAGCGGGGTCTACGAGCAGTACTTC
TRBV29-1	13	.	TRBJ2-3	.	CSVEGHGSDTQYF	TGCAGCGTTGAAGGACACGGCTCAGATACGCAGTATTTT
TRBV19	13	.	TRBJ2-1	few	CASNPGAYNEQFF	TGTGCCAGTAACCCTGGGGCCTACAATGAGCAGTTCTTC
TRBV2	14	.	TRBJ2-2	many	CASSETRNTGELFF	TGTGCCAGCAGTGAGACTCGGAACACCGGGGAGCTGTTTTTT
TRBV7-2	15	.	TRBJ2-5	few	CASSRDGFAVETQYF	TGTGCCAGCAGCCGGGACGGTTTTGCGGTAGAGACCCAGTACTTC
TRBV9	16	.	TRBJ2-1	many	CASSVEGSFSYNEQFF	TGTGCCAGCAGCGTAGAGGGATCCTTCTCCTACAATGAGCAGTTCTTC
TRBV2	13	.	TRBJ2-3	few	CASFRKSTDTQYF	TGTGCCAGCTTTAGGAAGAGCACAGATACGCAGTATTTT
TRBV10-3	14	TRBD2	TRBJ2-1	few	CAIQPGTIYNEQFF	TGTGCCATCCAACCCGGGACTATCTACAATGAGCAGTTCTTC
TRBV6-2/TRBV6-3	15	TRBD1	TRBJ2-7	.	CASSRTGTSSYEQYF	TGTGCCAGCAGTCGGACAGGGACGAGTTCCTACGAGCAGTACTTC
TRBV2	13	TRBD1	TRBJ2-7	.	CASSAGQIHDGRF	TGTGCCAGCAGTGCGGGACAGATTCATGACGGGCGGTTC
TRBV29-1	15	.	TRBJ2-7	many	CSAQLPGLNSYEQYF	TGCAGCGCTCAATTACCGGGACTCAACTCCTACGAGCAGTACTTC
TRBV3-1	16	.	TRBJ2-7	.	CASSRLSPLVPGEQYF	TGTGCCAGCAGCCGTCTTTCTCCTCTCGTCCCAGGGGAGCAGTACTTC
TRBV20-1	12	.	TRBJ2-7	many	CSARQYSYEQYF	TGCAGTGCTAGACAGTACTCCTACGAGCAGTACTTC
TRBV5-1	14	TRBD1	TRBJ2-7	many	CASSTGQPPYEQYF	TGCGCCAGCAGTACGGGACAGCCTCCCTACGAGCAGTACTTC
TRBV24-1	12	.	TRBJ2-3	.	CATSRNTDTQYF	TGTGCCACCAGTAGAAACACAGATACGCAGTATTTT
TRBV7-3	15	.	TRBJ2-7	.	CASSLLPGVSYEQYF	TGTGCCAGCAGCTTATTACCGGGGGTTAGCTACGAGCAGTACTTC
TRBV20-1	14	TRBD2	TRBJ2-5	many	CSAKRTRVQETQYF	TGCAGTGCCAAAAGGACTAGAGTACAAGAGACCCAGTACTTC
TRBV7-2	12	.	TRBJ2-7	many	CASSSIPYEQYF	TGTGCCAGCAGCTCGATACCCTACGAGCAGTACTTC
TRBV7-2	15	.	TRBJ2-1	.	CASVSAGVLANEQFF	TGTGCCAGCGTGTCAGCGGGTGTTCTCGCCAATGAGCAGTTCTTC
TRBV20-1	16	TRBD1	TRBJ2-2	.	CSARDQRTGPAGELFF	TGCAGTGCTAGAGATCAGAGGACAGGGCCAGCCGGGGAGCTGTTTTTT
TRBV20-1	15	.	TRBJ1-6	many	CSARELGDGNSPLHF	TGCAGTGCTAGAGAGTTGGGGGACGGGAATTCACCCCTCCACTTT
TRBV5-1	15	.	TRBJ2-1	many	CASSLGGSTYNEQFF	TGCGCCAGCAGCTTAGGTGGGAGCACCTACAATGAGCAGTTCTTC
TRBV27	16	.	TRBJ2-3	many	CASSTGVGGPVDPQYF	TGTGCCAGCAGTACAGGAGTGGGGGGGCCGGTAGATCCGCAGTATTTT
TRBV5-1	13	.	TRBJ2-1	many	CASSLNRDGEQFF	TGCGCCAGCAGCTTGAACAGGGACGGTGAGCAGTTCTTC
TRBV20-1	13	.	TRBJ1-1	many	CSVDRRGNTEAFF	TGCAGTGTTGACAGGCGCGGGAACACTGAAGCTTTCTTT
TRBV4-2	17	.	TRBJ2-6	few	CASSPRRSVTVSNVLTF	TGTGCCAGCAGCCCGCGTCGTTCGGTCACCGTGTCCAACGTCCTGACTTTC
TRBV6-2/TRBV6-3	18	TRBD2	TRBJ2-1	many	CASSFFVGSGSSYNEQFF	TGTGCCAGCAGTTTCTTTGTTGGTAGCGGGAGCTCTTACAATGAGCAGTTCTTC
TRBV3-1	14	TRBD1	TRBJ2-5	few	CASSHGTGGKTQYF	TGTGCCAGCAGCCATGGGACAGGGGGAAAGACCCAGTACTTC
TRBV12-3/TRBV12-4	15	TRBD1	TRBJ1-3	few	CASRATGGSGNTIYF	TGTGCCAGCAGAGCGACAGGGGGATCTGGAAACACCATATATTTT
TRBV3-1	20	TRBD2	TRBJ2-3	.	CASSQDLGTSGHLSTDTQYF	TGTGCCAGCAGCCAAGACTTGGGGACTAGCGGCCACCTTAGCACAGATACGCAGTATTTT
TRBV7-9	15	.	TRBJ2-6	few	CASSRGVPGANVLTF	TGTGCCAGCAGCCGAGGGGTTCCTGGGGCCAACGTCCTGACTTTC
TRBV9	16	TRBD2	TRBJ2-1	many	CASSEGLAGRAMEQFF	TGTGCCAGCAGCGAGGGACTAGCGGGGCGTGCAATGGAGCAGTTCTTC
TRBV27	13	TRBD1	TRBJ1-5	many	CASSTRGHQPQHF	TGTGCCAGCAGTACAAGGGGGCATCAGCCCCAGCATTTT
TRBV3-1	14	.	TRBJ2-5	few	CASSRVDRKGTQYF	TGTGCCAGCAGCCGGGTAGACAGAAAGGGGACCCAGTACTTC
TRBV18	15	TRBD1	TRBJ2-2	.	CASSPGTGNIGELFF	TGTGCCAGCTCTCCCGGGACAGGGAATATCGGGGAGCTGTTTTTT
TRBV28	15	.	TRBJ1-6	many	CASSPQQVYNSPLHF	TGTGCCAGCAGCCCCCAACAGGTTTATAATTCACCCCTCCACTTT
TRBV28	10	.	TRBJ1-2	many	CASKRDGYTF	TGTGCCAGCAAACGGGATGGCTACACCTTC
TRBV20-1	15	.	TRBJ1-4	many	CSARQLVGRNEKLFF	TGCAGTGCTAGACAGTTGGTCGGGCGTAATGAAAAACTGTTTTTT
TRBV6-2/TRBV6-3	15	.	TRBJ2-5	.	CASSYIAGPGETQYF	TGTGCCAGCAGTTACATCGCAGGGCCCGGAGAGACCCAGTACTTC
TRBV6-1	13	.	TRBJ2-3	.	CASSRDSLDTQYF	TGTGCCAGCAGCCGCGACAGTCTAGATACGCAGTATTTT
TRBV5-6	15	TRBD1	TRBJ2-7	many	CASSMIGTGTYEQYF	TGTGCCAGCAGCATGATAGGGACAGGGACCTACGAGCAGTACTTC
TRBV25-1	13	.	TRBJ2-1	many	CASSGGGPNEQFF	TGTGCCAGCAGTGGGGGGGGGCCCAATGAGCAGTTCTTC
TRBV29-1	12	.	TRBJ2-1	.	CSVDSGVNEQFF	TGCAGCGTTGATTCAGGGGTCAATGAGCAGTTCTTC
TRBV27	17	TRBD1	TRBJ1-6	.	CASSFVATGVVNSPLHF	TGTGCCAGCAGTTTTGTAGCGACAGGGGTAGTAAATTCACCCCTCCACTTT
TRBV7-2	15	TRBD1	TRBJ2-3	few	CASSLGGTGSNTQYF	TGTGCCAGCAGCTTAGGTGGGACAGGGAGCAATACGCAGTATTTT
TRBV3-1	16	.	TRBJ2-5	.	CASSQEGSSGQETQYF	TGTGCCAGCAGCCAAGAGGGCAGTAGCGGCCAAGAGACCCAGTACTTC
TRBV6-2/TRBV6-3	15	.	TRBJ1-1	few	CASMTGQPKNTEAFF	TGTGCCAGCATGACAGGACAGCCAAAGAACACTGAAGCTTTCTTT
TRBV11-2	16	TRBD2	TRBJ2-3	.	CASSSRAGGGTDTQYF	TGTGCCAGCAGCTCCCGGGCGGGGGGGGGCACAGATACGCAGTATTTT
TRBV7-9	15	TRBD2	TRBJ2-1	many	CASSPVAGGIREQFF	TGTGCCAGCAGCCCAGTAGCGGGAGGAATCCGCGAGCAGTTCTTC
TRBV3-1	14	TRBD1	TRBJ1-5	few	CASSQTTGGQPQHF	TGTGCCAGCAGCCAAACTACAGGGGGTCAGCCCCAGCATTTT
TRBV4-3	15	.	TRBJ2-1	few	CASSQEPGTINEQFF	TGCGCCAGCAGCCAAGAACCGGGAACGATAAATGAGCAGTTCTTC
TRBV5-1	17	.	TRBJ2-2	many	CASSLWTVELNTGELFF	TGCGCCAGCAGCCTGTGGACAGTCGAATTGAACACCGGGGAGCTGTTTTTT
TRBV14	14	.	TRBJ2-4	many	CASSQGGAINIQYF	TGTGCCAGCAGCCAGGGGGGAGCGATAAACATTCAGTACTTC
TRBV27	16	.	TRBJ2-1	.	CASSPPSFTGYNEQFF	TGTGCCAGCAGTCCCCCCTCCTTTACGGGTTACAATGAGCAGTTCTTC
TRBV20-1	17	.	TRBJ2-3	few	CSARDTLGWGPQDTQYF	TGCAGTGCTAGAGATACCTTAGGGTGGGGGCCGCAAGATACGCAGTATTTT